This T cell receptor (beta chain) was sequenced in a study of shared clonotypes between healthy human individuals. Overall study findings and caveats: At large depth, rarefaction still showed sorted-subset sequencing to be incomplete. Naive subsets, compared against memory subsets, generally had larger estimated richness values. Clonotypes shared by all four donors outscored non-shared clonotypes in generation probability.

Using immunoSEQ multiplex PCR, the repertoire was profiled, and TCRdb retains in-frame clones only, with some absent. The table records millions of clones, around 94% of them present only once. CDR3 length: 15 amino acids. V lost 0 bases to trimming and J lost 6 bases; unmatched junction nucleotides: 3. Germline V gene sequence: CDR1 SGHRS, CDR2 YFSETQ. The CD4+ fraction was divided into a CD45RA+ naive subset and a CD45RA-negative memory subset. Concerning this clone itself: No antigen is known for it.

The gene calls are TRBV5-1 and TRBJ2-5; 12 nucleotides line up with TRBD2. The clonotype was recovered from a man younger than 35 in good health. Sequenced: naive CD4+ T cells sorted from blood. The subset denotes: CD45RA+ positively selected. The CDR3 loop reads CASSLGTSGGQTQYF. For the CDR3, the DNA is TGCGCCAGCAGCTTGGGCACTAGCGGGGGGCAGACCCAGTACTTC.